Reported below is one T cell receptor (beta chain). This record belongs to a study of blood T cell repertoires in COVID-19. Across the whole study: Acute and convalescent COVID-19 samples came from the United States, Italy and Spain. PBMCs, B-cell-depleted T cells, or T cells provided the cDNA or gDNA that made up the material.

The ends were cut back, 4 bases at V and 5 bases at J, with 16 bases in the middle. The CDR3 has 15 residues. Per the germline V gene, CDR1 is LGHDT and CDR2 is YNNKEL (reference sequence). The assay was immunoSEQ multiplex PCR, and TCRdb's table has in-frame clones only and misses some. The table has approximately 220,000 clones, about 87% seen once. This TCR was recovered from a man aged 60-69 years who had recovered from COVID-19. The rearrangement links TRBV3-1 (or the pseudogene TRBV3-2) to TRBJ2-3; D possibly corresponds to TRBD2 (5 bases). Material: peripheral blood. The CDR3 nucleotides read TGTGCCAGCAGCCCCGAGTTGGTCCGGGGAGATACGCAGTATTTT. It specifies CASSPELVRGDTQYF.